This TCR beta chain was retrieved from a study of T cells after somatic rescue of genetic block. V lost 2 bases and J lost 7, with 5 bases in between. Germline CDR1 is SGHAT and CDR2 is FQNNGV. This CDR3 has 11 amino acids. TCRdb's copy holds only in-frame clones and misses some; the assay was immunoSEQ multiplex PCR. The data contain around 50,000 clones, roughly 96% of them seen just once; the ten biggest clones take up roughly 0.077%. Sequencing input: peripheral blood mononuclear cells (PBMCs). This chain uses TRBV11-2 with TRBJ1-2, with D hard to call. The clonotype originates from a child in the first two years of life. CDR3 nucleotides: TGTGCCAGCAGCTTATTAGGTGGCTACACCTTC. Translating gives CASSLLGGYTF.